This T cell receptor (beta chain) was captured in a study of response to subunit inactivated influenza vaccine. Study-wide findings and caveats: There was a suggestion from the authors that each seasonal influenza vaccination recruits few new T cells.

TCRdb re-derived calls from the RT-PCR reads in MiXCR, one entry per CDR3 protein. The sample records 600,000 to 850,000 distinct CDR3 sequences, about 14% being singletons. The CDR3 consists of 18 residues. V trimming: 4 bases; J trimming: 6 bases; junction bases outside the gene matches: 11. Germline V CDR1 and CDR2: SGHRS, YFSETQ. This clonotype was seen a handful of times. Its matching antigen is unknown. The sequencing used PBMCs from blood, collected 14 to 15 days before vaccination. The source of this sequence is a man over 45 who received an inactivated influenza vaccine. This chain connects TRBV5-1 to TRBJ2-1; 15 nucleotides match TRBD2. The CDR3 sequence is CASSRQGLAGGGGNEQFF. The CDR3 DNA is TGCGCCAGCAGCCGACAGGGACTAGCGGGAGGAGGAGGCAATGAGCAGTTCTTC.